This TCR beta chain originates from a study of control samples from healthy donors and cancer patients. Germline trimming cut 6 bases from V and 1 base from J; bases unmatched to any gene: 4. CDR3 size: 15 residues. Per the germline V gene, CDR1 is MRHNA and CDR2 is SNTAGT. Profiling relied on immunoSEQ multiplex PCR, and the TCRdb table lists in-frame clones only, not all of them. Of 120,000 or so clones in the sample, over 75% were seen once. This chain links TRBV6-4 with TRBJ1-1; 11 nucleotides line up with TRBD1. The sequence was collected from a middle-aged man in good health. The specimen was blood. CDR3 sequence reads: CASRGQGVWNTEAFF. In nucleotides, the CDR3 is TGTGCCAGCAGGGGACAGGGGGTTTGGAACACTGAAGCTTTCTTT.